This is a list of T cell receptor beta chains from one sample in a study of cytomegalovirus exposure and HLA in healthy donors. Method: immunoSEQ multiplex PCR; TCRdb's copy keeps in-frame clones and lacks some. In the table there are a few hundred thousand clones, 88% of which are singletons. The sequencing sample was made of PBMCs. These TCRs come from a man aged 25 to 40 in good health and CMV-seronegative. CDR3s include the opening cysteine and the closing phenylalanine or tryptophan.

V gene: TRBV4-3; CDR3 protein: CASSRLRGPRDTQYF
V gene: TRBV4-3; CDR3 protein: CASSQSFLGGTGELFF
V gene: TRBV19; CDR3 protein: CASSIGSGGFGTDTQYF
V gene: TRBV15; CDR3 protein: CATSRGDRRTTEAFF
V gene: TRBV11-2; CDR3 protein: CASSLVWDRENYGYTF
V gene: TRBV5-1; CDR3 protein: CASSLVGVAGDTQYF
V gene: TRBV9; CDR3 protein: CASSVSPSDSYEQYF
V gene: TRBV4-1; CDR3 protein: CASSPSGADTQYF
V gene: TRBV4-3; CDR3 protein: CASSQDGAGQNTEAFF
V gene: TRBV13; CDR3 protein: CASSRGQINTEAFF
V gene: TRBV5-1; CDR3 protein: CASSRYRQYYQETQYF